This T cell receptor (beta chain) came from a study of TIL therapy for anti-PD-1-resistant metastatic lung cancer. Study-level background: Patients then received nivolumab; progressors got lymphodepletion, TIL and IL-2. Most patients had lung adenocarcinoma; a handful of tumors were EGFR-mutant, two ALK-rearranged; half smoked currently or formerly.

This was the immunoSEQ v3 assay. Profiled with immunoSEQ multiplex PCR; TCRdb holds only in-frame clones, not every one. The table has tens of thousands of clones, approximately 70% seen once. Trimming removed 5 bases at V and 4 bases at J, with 10 bases between. This CDR3 has 13 residues. Germline CDR1 and CDR2: SGHDT and YYEEEE. Time point here: pre-treatment sample, taken before nivolumab and TIL therapy. Enrollment ran from 2017 to early 2020. This specimen was blood, taken at baseline. This receptor was obtained from a person aged 25 to 80 with non-small cell lung cancer. The rearrangement links TRBV5-6 to TRBJ1-3, with D possibly TRBD1 on 5 matching bases. The CDR3 nucleotides read TGTGCCAGCAGTCGGACACAAGGAAACACCATATATTTT. This codes for CASSRTQGNTIYF.